These 20 T cell receptor beta chains were sequenced from one sample in a study of blood T cell repertoires in COVID-19 (dated by TCRdb to 2018 to 2021). Preparation of the library involved the immunoSEQ multiplex PCR assay. Not all clones reach the TCRdb copy of this immuneACCESS table, which keeps in-frame sequences only. Checked studies attribute under half of the gap to unresolved V genes and leave the rest unexplained. The sample table shows 200,000 to 250,000 clones, and almost 90% are seen once. The top ten clones comprise around 1.5% of the sample. Input material: peripheral blood. The receptor source for this set is a man between 18 and 29 years old with active or convalescent COVID-19.

The chain couples TRBV19 to TRBJ2-5; TRBD1 agrees at 12 bases. Per germline, CDR1 LNHDA and CDR2 SQIVND (reference sequence). The CDR3 sequence is 16 residues long. Losses at the gene ends were 3 bases for V and 5 bases for J; bases not matched to a gene: 7. CDR3 loop: CASSISGQGARETQYF. The CDR3 nucleotides read TGTGCCAGTAGTATTTCGGGACAGGGGGCGCGGGAGACCCAGTACTTC.

The chain uses TRBV9 and TRBJ2-7, with D perhaps matching TRBD2 (6 bases). V shed 0 bases and J shed 4 bases, with 14 bases lying between them. Germline V gene lookup returns CDR1 SGDLS and CDR2 YYNGEE. This CDR3 has 15 residues. CDR3 nucleotide sequence: TGTGCCAGCAGCGTAGCTGGAGGGGAACTTTACGAGCAGTACTTC. This codes for CASSVAGGELYEQYF. The whole variable domain, remainder taken from reference TRBV9 and TRBJ2-7, is DSGVTQTPKHLITATGQRVTLRCSPRSGDLSVYWYQQSLDQGLQFLIQYYNGEERAKGNILERFSAQQFPDLHSELNLSSLELGDSALYFCASSVAGGELYEQYFGPGTRLTVT.

This chain uses TRBV5-1 with TRBJ2-7; possible D gene TRBD2, 6 bases. Germline lookup yields CDR1 SGHRS and CDR2 YFSETQ. V was clipped by 0 bases and J by 4 bases, with 8 bases between them. The CDR3 covers 13 residues. The CDR3 DNA sequence: TGCGCCAGCAGCTTGGTTCGGGAGTACGAGCAGTACTTC. Amino acids: CASSLVREYEQYF.

The V gene is TRBV19, the J gene TRBJ2-7; perhaps TRBD2 as D (6 bases). Germline V CDR1 and CDR2: LNHDA, SQIVND (reference sequence). Trimming pared 9 bases from V and 3 bases from J, leaving 21 bases between. This CDR3 comprises 15 residues. The CDR3 nucleotides are TGTGCCAGCCGGGAGACCGTCGCAGCTTTCTACGAGCAGTACTTC. Translation: CASRETVAAFYEQYF.

V gene TRBV15 combines with J gene TRBJ1-5, with 11 bases matching TRBD1. V lost 5 bases and J lost 4; bases outside the gene matches: 4. The V gene's germline CDR1 is LNHNV and CDR2 YYDKDF (reference sequence). This CDR3 contains 15 residues. CDR3 in amino acids: CATSGGTGGNQPQHF. The CDR3 nucleotides read TGTGCCACCAGCGGCGGGACAGGGGGGAATCAGCCCCAGCATTTT. The full variable domain, completed using reference TRBV15 and TRBJ1-5, is DAMVIQNPRYQVTQFGKPVTLSCSQTLNHNVMYWYQQKSSQAPKLLFHYYDKDFNNEADTPDNFQSRRPNTSFCFLDIRSPGLGDTAMYLCATSGGTGGNQPQHFGDGTRLSIL.

V is TRBV11-2 and J is TRBJ2-5; D remains unclear. V gave up 1 base and J gave up 5 bases, with 8 bases separating them. CDR1 and CDR2 (germline): SGHAT, FQNNGV. The CDR3 runs to 13 residues. The CDR3 coding sequence is TGTGCCAGCAGCTTAGCTGGTCGGGAGACCCAGTACTTC. This codes for CASSLAGRETQYF.

The chain joins TRBV11-2 to TRBJ1-1, with TRBD1 matching over 8 bases. This CDR3 comprises 15 residues. V trimming: 5 bases; J trimming: 0 bases; junction bases outside the gene matches: 5. Germline-derived CDR1 and CDR2 are SGHAT and FQNNGV. The CDR3 spells CASSPDRGLNTEAFF. The CDR3 region has the DNA TGTGCCAGCAGCCCAGACAGGGGCCTGAACACTGAAGCTTTCTTT.

The V call is TRBV3-1 (or the pseudogene TRBV3-2), the J call TRBJ2-1, with 7 bases lining up with TRBD2. The CDR3 extends over 18 amino acids. The V and J ends lost 0 bases and 8 bases, in that order; junction bases with no gene match: 16. CDR1 LGHDT and CDR2 YNNKEL come from the germline V gene (reference sequence). The CDR3 is CASSQDRSGGPLRDEQFF. The CDR3 nucleotides read TGTGCCAGCAGCCAAGATCGGTCGGGAGGACCCCTTCGCGATGAGCAGTTCTTC.

The chain couples TRBV11-2 to TRBJ2-3; 15 bases fit TRBD2. Germline assignment: CDR1 SGHAT and CDR2 FQNNGV. Trimming took 5 bases from V and 8 from J; bases not matched to a gene: 8. This CDR3 is 16 amino acids long. The CDR3 sequence is CASSPGLAGGAGTQYF. CDR3 sequence (DNA): TGTGCCAGCAGCCCGGGACTAGCGGGAGGAGCGGGTACGCAGTATTTT. Full variable domain (outside the CDR3, taken from reference TRBV11-2 and TRBJ2-3): EAGVAQSPRYKIIEKRQSVAFWCNPISGHATLYWYQQILGQGPKLLIQFQNNGVVDDSQLPKDRFSAERLKGVDSTLKIQPAKLEDSAVYLCASSPGLAGGAGTQYFGPGTRLTVL.

J is TRBJ1-6 and V is TRBV6-5; possibly TRBD1 for D (5 bases). Germline CDR1 MNHEY, CDR2 SVGAGI. The CDR3 is 12 amino acids. Trimming shortened V by 5 bases and J by 11 bases, and 10 bases separated the two germline ends. The DNA for the CDR3 is TGTGCCAGCAGTCACCGGACAACACCCCTCCACTTT. It encodes CASSHRTTPLHF.

The gene calls are TRBV29-1 and TRBJ2-7; 12 nucleotides agree with TRBD2. Per the germline V gene, CDR1 is SQVTM and CDR2 is ANQGSEA. V was clipped by 7 bases and J by 2 bases; unmatched bases: 6. The CDR3 loop spans 14 amino acids. CDR3 nucleotide sequence: TGCAGCGCCCTACGGACTAGCGGGACCTACGAGCAGTACTTC. The encoded protein is CSALRTSGTYEQYF.

The CDR3 loop reads CSARTSDGPGQYF. The DNA for the CDR3 is TGCAGCGCCAGGACTAGCGACGGCCCCGGGCAGTACTTC. The chain recombines TRBV29-1 with TRBJ2-7; 9 nucleotides agree with TRBD2. The CDR3 extends over 13 amino acids. Looked up from germline, CDR1 is SQVTM and CDR2 is ANQGSEA. The V segment lost 7 bases and the J segment 9 bases; nucleotides outside the gene matches: 13.

The chain combines TRBV10-3 with TRBJ1-2, with a tentative D call TRBD1 (6 bases). Between the trimmed V and J ends, which lost 8 bases and 3 bases, there was a span of 19 bases. The germline V gene has CDR1 ENHRY and CDR2 SYGVKD. The CDR3 contains 15 residues. CDR3 loop: CAIQGIRDTDYGYTF. The CDR3 DNA reads TGTGCCATCCAGGGGATTAGAGACACAGACTATGGCTACACCTTC.

The rearrangement links TRBV3-1 (or the pseudogene TRBV3-2) to TRBJ2-1; 13 bases match TRBD2. Per germline, CDR1 LGHDT and CDR2 YNNKEL (reference sequence). V lost 8 bases to trimming and J lost 9 bases; unmatched junction nucleotides: 4. The length of the CDR3 is 13 residues. The DNA for the CDR3 is TGTGCCAGCCGACTAGCGGGAGGCCCTGAGCAGTTCTTC. Translated, it gives CASRLAGGPEQFF.

The chain uses TRBV30 and TRBJ1-1; 7 nucleotides agree with TRBD1. With V trimmed by 3 bases and J by 5 bases, 9 bases remained unmatched. The CDR3 covers 14 residues. Germline CDR1 GTSNPN, CDR2 SVGIG (reference sequence). The chain's CDR3 is CAWRRQGIGTEAFF. The CDR3 DNA reads as TGTGCCTGGAGGCGACAGGGAATAGGGACTGAAGCTTTCTTT.

V is TRBV4-2 and J is TRBJ2-3; 11 nucleotides match TRBD2. Per the germline V gene, CDR1 is LGHNA and CDR2 is YNFKEQ. V was pared by 0 bases and J by 5 bases, with 4 bases of the junction left unmatched. There are 16 residues in the CDR3. The DNA of the CDR3 is TGTGCCAGCAGCCAAGAACTAGCGGGAGTTTTAGATACGCAGTATTTT. It codes for CASSQELAGVLDTQYF.

In this sample, this clone turned up a few times. The V call is TRBV11-3, the J call TRBJ2-2, with 8 bases aligning to TRBD1. V shed 5 bases, J shed 0 bases, and the junction held 2 bases outside the gene matches. The CDR3 loop spans 15 amino acids. CDR1 SGHNT and CDR2 YENEEA come from the germline V gene. In DNA, the CDR3 is TGTGCCAGCAGCGCAGGGGGCGCGAACACCGGGGAGCTGTTTTTT. Protein sequence: CASSAGGANTGELFF.

This clone was counted a few times. This sequence joins TRBV19 and TRBJ2-1, with a weak D call TRBD2 (5 bases). This CDR3 is built from 15 residues. In germline, CDR1 is LNHDA, CDR2 SQIVND (reference sequence). V was cut by 8 bases and J by 2 bases, with 16 bases left in between. The CDR3 loop is CASSEVWRPYNEQFF. DNA of the CDR3: TGTGCCAGTTCCGAGGTCTGGAGGCCCTACAATGAGCAGTTCTTC.

This sequence joins TRBV7-9 and TRBJ2-3, with D maybe TRBD2 (6 bases). Deletions cut 6 bases from V and 0 bases from J, with 22 bases between. This CDR3 contains 18 residues. Germline-derived CDR1 and CDR2 are SEHNR and FQNEAQ (reference sequence). The CDR3 bases are TGTGCCAGCAGTTTTGGCGTTGGCGGGGTCGGAAGCACAGATACGCAGTATTTT. This codes for CASSFGVGGVGSTDTQYF.

The rearrangement joins TRBV7-3 to TRBJ2-3; D remains ambiguous. CDR3 size: 18 residues. Germline V gene lookup returns CDR1 SGHTA and CDR2 FQGTGA. V was trimmed by 2 bases and J by 4 bases, leaving 22 bases between them. The CDR3 is CASSLEFSFRLGADTQYF. DNA of the CDR3: TGTGCCAGCAGCTTAGAGTTCAGTTTCCGCTTGGGCGCAGATACGCAGTATTTT. Supplemented by reference TRBV7-3 and TRBJ2-3, the full variable domain reads GAGVSQTPSNKVTEKGKYVELRCDPISGHTALYWYRQSLGQGPEFLIYFQGTGAADDSGLPNDRFFAVRPEGSVSTLKIQRTERGDSAVYLCASSLEFSFRLGADTQYFGPGTRLTVL.